This T cell receptor (beta chain) stems from a study of vaccination and CD4 T cells after COVID-19. This clonotype was seen a single time. Its antigen remains unknown. The CDR3 has 15 residues. The germline V and J ends were trimmed by 3 bases and 2 bases, with 14 bases remaining between them. Treatment reported: approximately 9-day PBMC culture with coronavirus spike peptide pools or control peptides (ViraFEST assay). At the Johns Hopkins FTIC core, DNA taken from cultured CD4+ T cells was sequenced by way of the Oncomine TCR Beta short-read assay. Genomic DNA was extracted from cultured CD4+ T cells. TCRdb ran MiXCR on the PCR reads and lists one entry per CDR3 protein. The sample contains fewer than 20,000 distinct CDR3 sequences, more than 40% of which appear only once.

The sequences come from CD4+ T cells from blood, cultured in vitro, collected before SARS-CoV-2 vaccination. This receptor was obtained from a human donor who had recovered from COVID-19. The rearrangement joins TRBV12-3 or TRBV12-4 to TRBJ2-7; D gene ambiguous. The CDR3 coding sequence is TGTGCCAGCAGTTTTTCCGAGACATTTACCTACGAGCAGTACTTC. Translated: CASSFSETFTYEQYF.